A single T cell receptor beta chain is shown here with its context. Which antigen it targets is not known. There are no base qualities to consult, and no much larger clone falls within one base. The library was generated by PCR. Reads for this sample came from an Illumina HiSeq 2500. Molecular barcoding was employed in the preparation of TCR libraries, with unique molecular identifiers being used to normalize TCRbeta repertoire quantification. The raw public reads went through TCRdb reprocessing: fastp at Q25, MiXCR clone calling, in-frame beta chains kept. Each entry merges the rows of one CDR3 protein and shows their most common DNA and genes. The sample data list around 250,000 distinct CDR3 sequences, and 9.9% of these were observed just once. Roughly 9.1% of the sample lies in the top ten. This sample was included in a study of T-cell reconstitution after alpha-beta-depleted transplantation in children (TCRdb year 2016). About the investigation overall: Using TCR repertoire profiling, the study followed T-cell immune reconstitution in a quantitative way in children after TCRalphabeta/CD19-depleted allogeneic hematopoietic cell transplantation.

Sequences DFQATT (CDR1) and SNEGSKA (CDR2) are obtained from the germline V gene (reference sequence). From the cysteine through the phenylalanine, the CDR3 covers 16 amino acids. Of all the DNA, just the CDR3 is kept, 48 bases in frame from base 1. Trimming removed 0 bases from V and 9 bases from J; the gene matches leave 12 bases unexplained. The sequence was collected from a human donor who donated a stem cell graft to a child with SCID. Sequencing used PBMCs from the stem cell graft donor, obtained from the stem cell graft. The rearrangement combines TRBV20-1 with TRBJ2-3; TRBD2 matches 10 bases in the middle. The nucleotide sequence is TGCAGTGCTAGAGATCTAAGCGGGGGGGCCTCGGGGACGCAGTATTTT. The resulting protein is CSARDLSGGASGTQYF.